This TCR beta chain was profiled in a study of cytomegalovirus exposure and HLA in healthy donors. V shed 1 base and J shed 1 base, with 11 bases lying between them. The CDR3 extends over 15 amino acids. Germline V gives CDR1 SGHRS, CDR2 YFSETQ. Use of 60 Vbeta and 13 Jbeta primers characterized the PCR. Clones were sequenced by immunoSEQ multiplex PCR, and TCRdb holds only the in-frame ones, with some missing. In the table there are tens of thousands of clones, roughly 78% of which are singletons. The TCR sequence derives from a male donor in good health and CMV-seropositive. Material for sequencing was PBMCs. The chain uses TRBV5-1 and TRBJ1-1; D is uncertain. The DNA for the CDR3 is TGCGCCAGCAGCTTGCGTGGAGGAGGGAACACTGAAGCTTTCTTT. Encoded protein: CASSLRGGGNTEAFF.